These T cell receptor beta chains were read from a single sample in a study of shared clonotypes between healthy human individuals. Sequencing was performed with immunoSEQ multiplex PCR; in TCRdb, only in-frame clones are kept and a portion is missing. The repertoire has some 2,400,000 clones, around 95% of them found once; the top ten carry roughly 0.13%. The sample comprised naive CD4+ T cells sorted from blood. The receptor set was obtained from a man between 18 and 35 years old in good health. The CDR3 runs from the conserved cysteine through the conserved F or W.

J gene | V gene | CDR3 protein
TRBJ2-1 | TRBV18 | CASSPPGLAGGLNEQFF
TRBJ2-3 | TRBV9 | CASSVGGQNTDTQYF
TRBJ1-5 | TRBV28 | CASSSRGAGNQPQHF
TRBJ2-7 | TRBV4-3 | CASSRRREFDEQYF
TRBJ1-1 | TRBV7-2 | CASSPDQGSFF
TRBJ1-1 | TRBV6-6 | CASSAPGATEAFF
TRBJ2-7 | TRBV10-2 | CASSDPAGTTLEQYF
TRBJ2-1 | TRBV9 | CASSAGAEQFF
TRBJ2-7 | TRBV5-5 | CASSLSFGTEYEQYF
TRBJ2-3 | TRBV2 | CASSEQGPTDTQYF
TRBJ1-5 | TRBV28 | CAGQGASSQPQHF
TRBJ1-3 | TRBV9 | CASSAGQASGNTIYF
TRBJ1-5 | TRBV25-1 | CASSAANNQPQHF
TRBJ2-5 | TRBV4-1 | CASSQVPILREQETQYF
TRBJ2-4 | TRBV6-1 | CASSEDREAWAKNIQYF
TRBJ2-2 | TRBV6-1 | CASSEPSGSGELFF
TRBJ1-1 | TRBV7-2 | CASSLTVWNTEAFF
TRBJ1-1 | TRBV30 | CAWRTGTNTEAFF
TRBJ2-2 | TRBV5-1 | CATGRGSTGELFF
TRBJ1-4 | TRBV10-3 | CAIKDRESEKLFF
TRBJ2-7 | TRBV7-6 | CASSPSWTGTYEQYF
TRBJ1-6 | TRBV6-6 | CASSYGEVNSPLHF
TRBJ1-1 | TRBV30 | CAWSDKTGAEAFF
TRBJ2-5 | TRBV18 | CASSPSGIQETQYF
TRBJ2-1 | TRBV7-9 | CASSYYTGGRYNEQFF
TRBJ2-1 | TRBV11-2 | CASSTGAGNEQFF
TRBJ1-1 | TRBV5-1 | CASSLDGSTEAFF
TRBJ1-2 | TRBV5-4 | CASSPGRENYGYTF
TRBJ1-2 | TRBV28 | CASSSGKYGYTF
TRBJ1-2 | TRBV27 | CASSLVTGGIKGYTF
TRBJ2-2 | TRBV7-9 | CASSLKRGDTGELFF
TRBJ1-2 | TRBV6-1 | CASTTGQGGYGYTF
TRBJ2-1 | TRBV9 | CASSPRTYHTEQFF
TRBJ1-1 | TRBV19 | CASSRGSEAFF
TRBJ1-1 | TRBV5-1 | CASSKGAGHYTEAFF
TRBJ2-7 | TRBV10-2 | CASSETREQYF
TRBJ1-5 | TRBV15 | CATSLGNLFSNQPQHF
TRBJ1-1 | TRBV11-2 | CASSIRQGNTEAFF
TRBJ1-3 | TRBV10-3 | CAISQGQGAGNTIYF
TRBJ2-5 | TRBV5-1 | CASSVAPQETQYF
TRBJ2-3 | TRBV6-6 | CASRYSGNTDTQYF